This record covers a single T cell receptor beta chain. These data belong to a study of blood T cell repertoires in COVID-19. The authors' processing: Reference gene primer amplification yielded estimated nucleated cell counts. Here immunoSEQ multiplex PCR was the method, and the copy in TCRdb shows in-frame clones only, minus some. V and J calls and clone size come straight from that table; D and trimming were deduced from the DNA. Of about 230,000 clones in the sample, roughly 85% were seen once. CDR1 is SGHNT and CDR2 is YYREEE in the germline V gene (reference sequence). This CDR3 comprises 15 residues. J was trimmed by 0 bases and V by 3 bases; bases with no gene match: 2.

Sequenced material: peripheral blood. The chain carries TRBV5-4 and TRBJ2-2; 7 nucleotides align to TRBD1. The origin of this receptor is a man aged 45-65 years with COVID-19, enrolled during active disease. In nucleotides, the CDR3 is TGTGCCAGCAGCTCGGGACAGACGAACACCGGGGAGCTGTTTTTT. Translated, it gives CASSSGQTNTGELFF.